A single sample gave rise to the 7 T cell receptor beta chains below, sequenced in a study of cytomegalovirus exposure and HLA in healthy donors. PCR amplification relied on 60 Vbeta primers (plus 13 Jbeta primers). Repertoires were generated with immunoSEQ multiplex PCR, while TCRdb's copy carries only in-frame clones and drops some. Of around 150,000 clones in the sample, 68% were seen once. The sample comprised PBMCs. Every receptor here comes from a man in his fifties in good health and CMV-seronegative.

The rearrangement links TRBV5-1 to TRBJ1-1, with 9 bases identical to TRBD1. The CDR3 covers 16 residues. Germline-derived CDR1 and CDR2 are SGHRS and YFSETQ. V lost 3 bases, J lost 0 bases, and 6 bases stayed unmatched. CDR3 coding DNA: TGCGCCAGCAGCTACCGACAGGGGGTGGTGAACACTGAAGCTTTCTTT. Amino acid sequence: CASSYRQGVVNTEAFF.

The chain joins TRBV5-6 to TRBJ2-7; D not certain. The CDR3 contains 12 residues. Between the trimmed V and J ends, which lost 0 bases and 8 bases, there was a span of 9 bases. CDR1 and CDR2 from the germline V gene are SGHDT and YYEEEE. The CDR3 region is CASSLERAQQYF. CDR3 in DNA: TGTGCCAGCAGCTTGGAGCGCGCCCAGCAGTACTTC.

The rearrangement uses TRBV7-8 and TRBJ1-6, with D possibly matching TRBD1 (5 bases). Germline V gene lookup returns CDR1 SGHVS and CDR2 FQNEAQ. The CDR3 totals 17 residues. Trimming took off 3 bases at V and 0 bases at J, with 12 bases between the two ends. The CDR3 region is CASSFQGLHSYNSPLHF. CDR3 DNA: TGTGCCAGCAGCTTTCAGGGACTACACTCCTATAATTCACCCCTCCACTTT.

V and J are TRBV14 and TRBJ2-3; D may be TRBD2 (5 bases). CDR1 SGHDN and CDR2 FVKESK come from the germline V gene. V was trimmed by 0 bases and J by 4 bases, leaving 14 bases between them. CDR3 size: 16 residues. The CDR3 here is CASSQELVGSSDTQYF. In DNA form, the CDR3 reads TGTGCCAGCAGCCAAGAGTTGGTGGGGAGTTCAGATACGCAGTATTTT.

This clone was seen a handful of times. This rearrangement joins TRBV5-4 to TRBJ1-5, with D uncertain. The CDR3 has 15 amino acids. Germline CDR1 reads SGHNT; CDR2 reads YYREEE (reference sequence). Trimming stripped 0 bases from V and 2 bases from J, with 9 bases between. As DNA, the CDR3 is TGTGCCAGCAGCTTGGGAGGTAAGGGCAATCAGCCCCAGCATTTT. Its translation: CASSLGGKGNQPQHF. Looking up the rest from reference TRBV5-4 and TRBJ1-5 gives the full variable domain: ETGVTQSPTHLIKTRGQQVTLRCSSQSGHNTVSWYQQALGQGPQFIFQYYREEENGRGNFPPRFSGLQFPNYSSELNVNALELDDSALYLCASSLGGKGNQPQHFGDGTRLSIL.

This clone was seen more than once but under ten times. The rearrangement uses TRBV5-4 and TRBJ1-2; D remains ambiguous. Trimming removed 4 bases at V and 2 bases at J, with 9 bases between. The germline V gene has CDR1 SGHNT and CDR2 YYREEE (reference sequence). The CDR3 has 13 residues. The chain's CDR3 is CASSLTKNYGYTF. The CDR3 DNA reads TGTGCCAGCAGCCTGACAAAGAACTATGGCTACACCTTC. Filled out from reference TRBV5-4 and TRBJ1-2, the complete variable domain reads ETGVTQSPTHLIKTRGQQVTLRCSSQSGHNTVSWYQQALGQGPQFIFQYYREEENGRGNFPPRFSGLQFPNYSSELNVNALELDDSALYLCASSLTKNYGYTFGSGTRLTVV.

CDR3 bases: TGCGCCAGCGGCACCGACTCGCAGGGGAACACTGAAGCTTTCTTT. Encoded protein: CASGTDSQGNTEAFF. The chain recombines TRBV4-1 with TRBJ1-1, with D possibly TRBD1 on 5 matching bases. Trimming removed 8 bases at V and 1 base at J, with 17 bases between. From germline, CDR1 is MGHRA and CDR2 YSYEKL. The CDR3 is made up of 15 amino acids.